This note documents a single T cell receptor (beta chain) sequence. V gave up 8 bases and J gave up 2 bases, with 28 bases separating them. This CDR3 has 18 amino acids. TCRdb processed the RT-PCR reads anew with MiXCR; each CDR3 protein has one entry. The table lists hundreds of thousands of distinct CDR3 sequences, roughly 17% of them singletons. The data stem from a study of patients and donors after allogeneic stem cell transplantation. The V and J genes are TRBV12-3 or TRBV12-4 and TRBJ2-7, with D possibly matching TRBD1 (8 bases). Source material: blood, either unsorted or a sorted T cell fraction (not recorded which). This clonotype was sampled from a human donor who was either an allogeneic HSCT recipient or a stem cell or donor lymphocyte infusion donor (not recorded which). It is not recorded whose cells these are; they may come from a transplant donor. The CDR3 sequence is CASSVWGGGRGRPYEQYF. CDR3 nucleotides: TGTGCCAGCTCAGTTTGGGGGGGAGGCAGGGGGCGGCCCTACGAGCAGTACTTC.